Shown below are 8 T cell receptor beta chains from a single sample sequenced in a study of graft-versus-host responses after intestinal transplantation. Profiled with immunoSEQ multiplex PCR; TCRdb holds only in-frame clones, not every one. The sample has approximately 9,300 clones, 75% to 90% seen once; the top ten hold roughly 5.4%. Researchers processed graft tissue to release intraepithelial and lamina propria lymphocytes. Here the sequenced sample was ileum tissue, taken just over 700 days after intestinal transplantation. The receptor source for this set is a human patient who received an intestinal transplant, so some T cells may come from the graft donor.

V gene TRBV5-1 combines with J gene TRBJ1-2; D perhaps matches TRBD1 (5 bases). The ends were cut back, 4 bases at V and 5 bases at J, with 12 bases in the middle. Germline CDR1 SGHRS, CDR2 YFSETQ. The CDR3 runs 13 residues. The CDR3 is CASSHDSTYGYTF. DNA for the CDR3: TGCGCCAGCAGCCACGACAGTACTTATGGCTACACCTTC. The full variable domain, rest sourced from reference TRBV5-1 and TRBJ1-2, is KAGVTQTPRYLIKTRGQQVTLSCSPISGHRSVSWYQQTPGQGLQFLFEYFSETQRNKGNFPGRFSGRQFSNSRSEMNVSTLELGDSALYLCASSHDSTYGYTFGSGTRLTVV.

This sequence joins TRBV4-2 and TRBJ1-5; 7 nucleotides line up with TRBD1. V dropped 4 bases and J dropped 0; count of bases not matched to a gene: 9. The CDR3 has 17 residues. Looked up from germline, CDR1 is LGHNA and CDR2 is YNFKEQ. The CDR3 protein is CASSPAGQLNSNQPQHF. The CDR3 DNA reads TGTGCCAGCAGCCCGGCGGGACAGCTCAATAGCAATCAGCCCCAGCATTTT.

The gene calls are TRBV27 and TRBJ1-3; no definite D call. From germline, CDR1 is MNHEY and CDR2 SMNVEV (reference sequence). Trimming shortened V by 3 bases and J by 4 bases, and 7 bases separated the two germline ends. The CDR3 is 13 residues long. The CDR3 nucleotides read TGTGCCAGCAGTTTTCGGCAGGGAAACACCATATATTTT. Its protein is CASSFRQGNTIYF.

The V gene is TRBV4-1, the J gene TRBJ1-5; TRBD1 matches at 11 bases. J was trimmed by 7 bases and V by 5 bases; bases with no gene match: 13. CDR3 length: 17 amino acids. The germline gives CDR1 MGHRA, CDR2 YSYEKL. Here the CDR3 reads CASSSRTGGDGMQPQHF. The CDR3, as DNA: TGCGCCAGCAGCTCTAGGACAGGGGGCGACGGTATGCAGCCCCAGCATTTT.

This clone was seen just once. V is TRBV19 and J is TRBJ2-3, with D possibly TRBD2 on 5 matching bases. Trimming shortened V by 4 bases and J by 0 bases, and 8 bases separated the two germline ends. This CDR3 region has 14 residues. CDR1 and CDR2 (germline): LNHDA, SQIVND (reference sequence). This CDR3 reads CASSSGPSTDTQYF. CDR3 DNA: TGTGCCAGTAGTAGCGGGCCTAGCACAGATACGCAGTATTTT.

The V gene is TRBV7-9, the J gene TRBJ2-2; 8 bases map to TRBD1. V lost 5 bases and J lost 8; bases outside the gene matches: 13. Germline values: CDR1 SEHNR, CDR2 FQNEAQ (reference sequence). This CDR3 is built from 16 residues. The CDR3 bases are TGTGCCAGCAGCCCCAGGGGGCGAAGTGCACTGGGGGAGCTGTTTTTT. Translating gives CASSPRGRSALGELFF.

Here the CDR3 reads CASSEFLGTGGVYEQYF. CDR3 nucleotides: TGTGCCAGCAGTGAATTCCTTGGGACAGGGGGCGTCTACGAGCAGTACTTC. V gene TRBV6-1 combines with J gene TRBJ2-7; 12 positions agree with TRBD1. V trimming: 2 bases; J trimming: 3 bases; junction bases outside the gene matches: 8. The CDR3 length is 17 residues. From germline, CDR1 is MNHNS and CDR2 SASEGT.

The chain recombines TRBV5-1 with TRBJ2-2, with TRBD1 matching 8 bases. Trimming cost V 4 bases and J 4 bases; bases outside gene matches: 3. CDR1 is SGHRS, CDR2 YFSETQ, per germline. The CDR3 runs to 14 residues. CDR3 nucleotide sequence: TGCGCCAGCAGCGCTACAGGGGGCACCGGGGAGCTGTTTTTT. As protein: CASSATGGTGELFF.